This TCR beta chain was captured by sequencing in a study of tumor-infiltrating lymphocytes in primary liver carcinoma. Study-wide results and caveats: Blood trailed tumors significantly in top-250-clone fraction (p = 0.039).

Investigators took RNA and DNA out together from 20-30 mg of unsorted bulk tissue. Germline V gene data show CDR1 as SGDLS and CDR2 as YYNGEE. This CDR3 spans 15 amino acids. V shed 0 bases and J shed 5 bases, with 14 bases lying between them. TCR beta cDNA was made from around 460 ng total RNA with a constant-region primer. Employing slightly modified ARM-PCR, three nested multiplex PCR rounds were run, and these gave rise to the TCR beta libraries. With TRBV1-TRBV30 forward primers and a C-beta reverse primer, the first two PCR rounds were run for approximately 10 cycles each. TCRdb re-analysed the multiplex PCR reads in MiXCR, keeping a single row per CDR3 protein. The sample yields tens of thousands of distinct CDR3 sequences, 75% to 80% seen once. Comment on this clonotype: Its antigen is as yet unknown.

The chain uses TRBV9 and TRBJ2-5; D is perhaps TRBD2 (5 bases). The specimen sequenced was liver tumor tissue from sampling region 3. Subset denoted: tumor region T3, left-lateral pole. This sequence originates from a man in his forties with primary liver carcinoma and hepatitis B virus infection. The CDR3 is CASSVAGGSLETQYF. CDR3 nucleotide sequence: TGTGCCAGCAGCGTAGCTGGTGGGAGCCTTGAGACCCAGTACTTC.